This T cell receptor beta chain was identified during a study of early T cells in non-severe SARS-CoV-2 infection. Researchers attached unique molecular identifiers to individual cDNA molecules. One entry per CDR3 protein results from TCRdb running MiXCR on the 5' RACE reads. The sample has some 29,000 distinct CDR3 sequences; roughly 4.7% are singletons. Details on this clonotype: The antigen is not known.

The CDR3 consists of 15 residues. The germline CDR1 and CDR2 sequences are SNHLY and FYNNEI. V dropped 1 base and J dropped 4; count of bases not matched to a gene: 6. Findings and limits, study-wide: Private and CD4 specificities were missed by VDJdb matching, skewed to anti-spike CD8.

The rearrangement links TRBV2 to TRBJ2-7; TRBD2 matches at 8 bases. The receptor was derived from an adult who was a healthcare worker with PCR-confirmed SARS-CoV-2 infection or an uninfected control (not recorded which). The sample taken for sequencing was whole blood. The CDR3 loop reads CASSEENSGGYEQYF. The CDR3 DNA reads as TGTGCCAGCAGTGAAGAAAACAGCGGGGGATACGAGCAGTACTTC.